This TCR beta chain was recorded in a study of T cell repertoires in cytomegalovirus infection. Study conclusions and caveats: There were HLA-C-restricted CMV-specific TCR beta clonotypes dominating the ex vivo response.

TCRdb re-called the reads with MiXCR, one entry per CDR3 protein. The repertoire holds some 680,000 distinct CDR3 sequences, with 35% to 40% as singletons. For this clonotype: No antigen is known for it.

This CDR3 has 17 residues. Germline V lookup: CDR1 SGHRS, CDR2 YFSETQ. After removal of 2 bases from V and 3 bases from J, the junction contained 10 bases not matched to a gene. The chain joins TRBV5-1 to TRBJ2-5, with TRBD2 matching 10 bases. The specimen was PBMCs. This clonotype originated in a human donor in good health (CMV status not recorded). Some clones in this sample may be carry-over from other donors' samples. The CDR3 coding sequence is TGCGCCAGCAGCTTCCACCTAGCGGGAGAGGAGGAAGAGACCCAGTACTTC. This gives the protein CASSFHLAGEEEETQYF.